These 29 T cell receptor beta chains were sequenced from one sample in a study of somatic mutations in cytotoxic T cells in rheumatoid arthritis. Using immunoSEQ multiplex PCR, the repertoire was profiled, and TCRdb retains in-frame clones only, with some absent. The sample has approximately 8,700 clones; around three quarters are singletons. The source material was CD8+ T cells sorted from blood. These receptors were taken from a woman in her forties or fifties in good health.

The rearrangement links TRBV11-2 to TRBJ2-1, with D perhaps TRBD2 (6 bases). V lost 5 bases and J 4 bases, leaving 12 bases between the germline ends. The CDR3 length is 14 residues. The germline V gene has CDR1 SGHAT and CDR2 FQNNGV. CDR3 bases: TGTGCCAGCAGCACGACTAGGGGATACAATGAGCAGTTCTTC. It specifies CASSTTRGYNEQFF.

This clone is a singleton in its sample. The chain recombines TRBV28 with TRBJ1-1; D is ambiguous. This CDR3 has 15 residues. Germline values: CDR1 MDHEN, CDR2 SYDVKM. V lost 5 bases, J lost 3 bases, and 16 bases lay in between. The CDR3 sequence: CASSPMPGVDTEAFF. The DNA of the CDR3 is TGTGCCAGCAGTCCAATGCCCGGGGTGGACACTGAAGCTTTCTTT.

V is TRBV15 and J is TRBJ2-7, with 9 positions matching TRBD1. This CDR3 spans 17 amino acids. Trimming at V came to 1 base and at J to 1 base, leaving 8 bases not matched to a gene. Germline V lookup: CDR1 LNHNV, CDR2 YYDKDF (reference sequence). The CDR3 here is CATSRGRTGAPSYEQYF. In DNA, the CDR3 is TGTGCCACCAGCAGAGGACGGACAGGGGCTCCTTCCTACGAGCAGTACTTC.

This clone showed up just once. J is TRBJ2-3 and V is TRBV7-2; 8 nucleotides line up with TRBD2. Germline CDR1 is SGHTA and CDR2 is FQGNSA. J lost 0 bases, V lost 1 base, and 6 bases had no gene match. This CDR3 has 17 residues. CDR3 region: CASSLVGGGPSTDTQYF. The CDR3 DNA reads as TGTGCCAGCAGCTTAGTAGGCGGGGGGCCGAGCACAGATACGCAGTATTTT.

The count of this clone is one. The chain joins TRBV6-1 to TRBJ1-4, with 7 bases identical to TRBD1. Losses at the gene ends were 1 base for V and 5 bases for J; bases not matched to a gene: 1. The germline CDR1 and CDR2 sequences are MNHNS and SASEGT. The CDR3 spans 14 residues. The CDR3 sequence: CASSEGTGNEKLFF. CDR3 nucleotides: TGTGCCAGCAGTGAAGGGACAGGAAATGAAAAACTGTTTTTT.

The J gene is TRBJ1-1, the V gene TRBV27, with a tentative D call TRBD1 (6 bases). Per germline, CDR1 MNHEY and CDR2 SMNVEV (reference sequence). Trimming pared 6 bases from V and 8 bases from J, leaving 13 bases between. The CDR3 covers 12 residues. The CDR3 protein is CASRTTGTEAFF. CDR3 DNA sequence: TGTGCCAGCAGGACCACAGGGACGGAAGCTTTCTTT.

A single count supports this clone. V gene TRBV23-1 combines with J gene TRBJ1-5; D gene unclear. TRBV23-1 is an open reading frame whose function is uncertain. V was trimmed by 3 bases and J by 0 bases, leaving 12 bases between them. The CDR3 loop spans 16 amino acids. The CDR3 region is CASSQYPENSNQPQHF. CDR3 nucleotides: TGCGCCAGCAGTCAGTACCCGGAGAATAGCAATCAGCCCCAGCATTTT.

The V gene is TRBV11-2, the J gene TRBJ1-4; 8 bases fit TRBD1. In germline, CDR1 is SGHAT, CDR2 FQNNGV. V lost 5 bases and J lost 8; bases outside the gene matches: 13. The length of the CDR3 is 16 residues. DNA of the CDR3: TGTGCCAGCAGCCACTTATCGGGACAGGACCCAGAAAAACTGTTTTTT. Protein sequence: CASSHLSGQDPEKLFF. Based on the CDR3 plus reference TRBV11-2 and TRBJ1-4, the full variable domain is EAGVAQSPRYKIIEKRQSVAFWCNPISGHATLYWYQQILGQGPKLLIQFQNNGVVDDSQLPKDRFSAERLKGVDSTLKIQPAKLEDSAVYLCASSHLSGQDPEKLFFGSGTQLSVL.

J is TRBJ2-7 and V is TRBV6-6; the D gene is possibly TRBD1 (6 bases). The CDR3 consists of 15 residues. Trimming took off 5 bases at V and 3 bases at J, with 17 bases between the two ends. Germline V gene lookup returns CDR1 MNHNY and CDR2 SVGAGI (reference sequence). CDR3 protein: CASSGSGHSGYEQYF. The CDR3 nucleotides read TGTGCCAGCAGTGGCTCGGGACATTCCGGCTACGAGCAGTACTTC.

The chain uses TRBV27 and TRBJ1-2; 8 bases align to TRBD1. CDR1 and CDR2 from the germline V gene are MNHEY and SMNVEV (reference sequence). This CDR3 region has 11 residues. Trimming took 8 bases from V and 8 from J; bases not matched to a gene: 4. Here the CDR3 reads CASGQGQGYTF. CDR3 bases: TGTGCCAGCGGACAGGGACAGGGCTACACCTTC.

This clone was counted a single time. The chain joins TRBV21-1 to TRBJ1-1. TRBV21-1 is shown as a pseudogene. This CDR3 region has 17 residues. CDR3 nucleotide sequence: TGTGCCAGCAGAAGGCATATAGCTACACAAATTCGCACTGAAGCTTTCTTT. Protein product: CASRRHIATQIRTEAFF.

V is TRBV7-9 and J is TRBJ2-3; a weak D match, TRBD1 (5 bases). CDR3 length: 13 residues. The germline gives CDR1 SEHNR, CDR2 FQNEAQ (reference sequence). With 8 bases removed from V and 2 bases from J, the gap between germline ends came to 11 bases. CDR3: CASGAAYTDTQYF. The CDR3 DNA follows: TGTGCCAGCGGGGCGGCGTACACAGATACGCAGTATTTT.

The chain couples TRBV10-3 to TRBJ2-7; TRBD2 agrees at 8 bases. Germline V CDR1 and CDR2: ENHRY, SYGVKD. With 5 bases clipped from V and 5 bases from J, the junction kept 8 bases outside the gene matches. The CDR3 length is 14 residues. Here the CDR3 DNA reads TGTGCCATCAGTTCCGGGAGGGAGTCGGACGAGCAGTACTTC. It specifies CAISSGRESDEQYF.

The V call is TRBV4-1, the J call TRBJ2-7; TRBD1 aligns across 8 bases. This CDR3 has 17 residues. V dropped 0 bases and J dropped 3; count of bases not matched to a gene: 10. From germline, CDR1 is MGHRA and CDR2 YSYEKL. The CDR3 loop reads CASSQEGQGLQLYEQYF. As DNA, the CDR3 is TGCGCCAGCAGCCAAGAAGGACAGGGATTGCAGCTCTACGAGCAGTACTTC.

The rearrangement joins TRBV7-6 to TRBJ2-3; 10 bases are shared with TRBD2. There are 16 residues in the CDR3. Trimming at V came to 2 bases and at J to 2 bases, leaving 4 bases not matched to a gene. Germline V gene lookup returns CDR1 SGHVS and CDR2 FNYEAQ. The CDR3 reads CASSLSSGGSTDTQYF. The CDR3, as DNA: TGTGCCAGCAGCTTATCTAGCGGGGGATCCACAGATACGCAGTATTTT.

The sample holds a few counts of this clone. The gene calls are TRBV27 and TRBJ1-2; 7 nucleotides match TRBD1. Germline values: CDR1 MNHEY, CDR2 SMNVEV (reference sequence). J lost 4 bases, V lost 0 bases, and 5 bases had no gene match. The CDR3 is 15 residues long. CDR3 bases: TGTGCCAGCAGTTTATCGGTAGGACAGGCCTATGGCTACACCTTC. Its translation is CASSLSVGQAYGYTF.

The chain has TRBV7-9 and TRBJ2-3; 7 bases align to TRBD1. Looked up from germline, CDR1 is SEHNR and CDR2 is FQNEAQ (reference sequence). The CDR3 runs to 17 residues. Trimming at V came to 4 bases and at J to 4 bases, leaving 14 bases not matched to a gene. The CDR3 protein is CASSSSYRTGVADTQYF. DNA of the CDR3: TGTGCCAGCAGCTCCAGCTACCGAACAGGGGTCGCAGATACGCAGTATTTT.

This chain joins TRBV10-3 and TRBJ2-7; 7 bases are a match to TRBD1. The CDR3 sequence is 13 residues long. Germline V lookup: CDR1 ENHRY, CDR2 SYGVKD. The junction had 6 bases not matched to a gene; V was cut back by 8 bases and J by 2 bases. This CDR3 is CAIVGGPTYEQYF. In DNA form, the CDR3 reads TGTGCCATCGTAGGGGGCCCAACCTACGAGCAGTACTTC.

A few counts support this clone. V gene TRBV6-6 combines with J gene TRBJ1-1; 9 nucleotides match TRBD1. The CDR3 runs 14 residues. Germline loops: CDR1 MNHNY, CDR2 SVGAGI (reference sequence). The J segment lost 5 bases and the V segment lost 6 bases, leaving 7 bases of the junction unmatched. CDR3 coding DNA: TGTGCCAGCAGCCCTCTGACAGGGGGAACTGAAGCTTTCTTT. The encoded protein is CASSPLTGGTEAFF.

In its sample, this clone was seen once. The V call is TRBV2, the J call TRBJ2-7, with D maybe TRBD1 (5 bases). Germline assignment: CDR1 SNHLY and CDR2 FYNNEI. V shed 5 bases and J shed 5 bases, with 10 bases lying between them. The CDR3 is 12 residues long. CDR3 coding DNA: TGTGCCAGCAGTCCCCCAGGGCACGAGCAGTACTTC. The encoded protein is CASSPPGHEQYF.

The CDR3 is CAWREPGWAYGGYTF. CDR3 coding DNA: TGTGCCTGGAGGGAACCTGGGTGGGCTTACGGTGGCTACACCTTC. The chain employs TRBV30 and TRBJ1-2; no clear D gene. CDR1 GTSNPN and CDR2 SVGIG come from the germline V gene (reference sequence). The CDR3 has 15 residues. Trimming took 3 bases from V and 7 from J, leaving 21 bases between them.

This rearrangement joins TRBV7-2 to TRBJ2-2, with 12 bases lining up with TRBD2. Per the germline V gene, CDR1 is SGHTA and CDR2 is FQGNSA. The ends lost 3 bases at V and 13 bases at J; junction bases unmatched: 9. This CDR3 region has 15 residues. Here the CDR3 reads CASSLAPSGGGLLFF. CDR3 bases: TGTGCCAGCAGCTTGGCTCCTAGCGGGGGGGGGTTGCTGTTTTTT.

V is TRBV7-2 and J is TRBJ2-7; 8 positions match TRBD1. The CDR3 has 16 amino acids. Germline values: CDR1 SGHTA, CDR2 FQGNSA. The V segment lost 0 bases and the J segment 0 bases; nucleotides outside the gene matches: 4. Written as DNA, the CDR3 is TGTGCCAGCAGCTTAGCGTCCGGACAGGGCTCCTACGAGCAGTACTTC. Translating gives CASSLASGQGSYEQYF. Together with reference TRBV7-2 and TRBJ2-7, the CDR3 gives the full variable domain: GAGVSQSPSNKVTEKGKDVELRCDPISGHTALYWYRQSLGQGLEFLIYFQGNSAPDKSGLPSDRFSAERTGGSVSTLTIQRTQQEDSAVYLCASSLASGQGSYEQYFGPGTRLTVT.

This clone appeared a few times. The rearrangement links TRBV6-6 to TRBJ1-1, with a possible D match to TRBD1 (5 bases). Germline V lookup: CDR1 MNHNY, CDR2 SVGAGI (reference sequence). The V gene lost 1 base and the J gene lost 0 bases, with 12 bases spanning the gap. CDR3 size: 16 residues. CDR3 DNA: TGTGCCAGCAGTTACTGGGAGGGGAGAATGAACACTGAAGCTTTCTTT. Encoded protein: CASSYWEGRMNTEAFF.

The chain has TRBV4-2 and TRBJ2-6, with D perhaps TRBD2 (6 bases). This CDR3 is 17 amino acids long. V lost 0 bases to trimming and J lost 4 bases, with 13 bases between them. Germline V gene lookup returns CDR1 LGHNA and CDR2 YNFKEQ. CDR3 coding DNA: TGTGCCAGCAGCCAAGAGGGTGGGGCGGGGGGGGCCAACGTCCTGACTTTC. This sequence encodes CASSQEGGAGGANVLTF.

J is TRBJ2-7 and V is TRBV28, with TRBD1 matching over 9 bases. The CDR3 is 13 amino acids. V was clipped by 7 bases and J by 6 bases; unmatched bases: 7. Germline V gives CDR1 MDHEN, CDR2 SYDVKM. The CDR3 DNA follows: TGTGCCAGCACCGACAGGGGGAAGGTCGAGCAGTACTTC. The encoded protein is CASTDRGKVEQYF.

The chain links TRBV7-2 to TRBJ2-1, with a tentative D call TRBD2 (5 bases). The CDR3 runs to 12 residues. Germline V gene lookup returns CDR1 SGHTA and CDR2 FQGNSA. V lost 4 bases, J lost 6 bases, and 7 bases lay in between. The CDR3 DNA is TGTGCCAGCAGCTCGGGATTCAATGAGCAGTTCTTC. It translates to CASSSGFNEQFF.

The J gene is TRBJ2-1, the V gene TRBV7-2; possibly TRBD1 for D (5 bases). Trimming shortened V by 1 base and J by 2 bases, and 15 bases separated the two germline ends. CDR1 and CDR2 (germline): SGHTA, FQGNSA. CDR3 size: 17 residues. For the CDR3, the DNA is TGTGCCAGCAGCTTAGTGCCGCCGACAGTCCCCTACAATGAGCAGTTCTTC. As protein: CASSLVPPTVPYNEQFF.

In this sample, this clone turned up a few times. This chain joins TRBV27 and TRBJ2-7; 7 nucleotides align to TRBD1. Germline assignment: CDR1 MNHEY and CDR2 SMNVEV (reference sequence). The CDR3 runs 14 residues. V dropped 2 bases and J dropped 4; count of bases not matched to a gene: 5. CDR3 DNA: TGTGCCAGCAGTTTAACAGGGACAGCTTACGAGCAGTACTTC. Translated: CASSLTGTAYEQYF.